The present entry profiles one TCR beta chain with its context. The antigen is unknown. CDR1 is MNHNS and CDR2 is SASEGT in the germline V gene. The CDR3 sequence is 13 residues long. V was cut by 5 bases and J by 3 bases, with 9 bases left in between. The data were obtained in a study of shared clonotypes between healthy human individuals. General study findings and limits: The study found about 5% of naive CD4 clonotypes shared across four donors. The sole specimen, blood, was sampled, and tissue repertoires likely differ.

The protocol was immunoSEQ multiplex PCR, while the TCRdb copy is restricted to in-frame clones and leaves out a portion. This sample has over 800,000 clones, with nearly 95% found just once. Terminally differentiated effector memory CD45RA+ cells were excluded by CCR7 positive selection of CD45RO-negative cells. Sequenced sample: naive CD8+ T cells sorted from blood. The clonotype comes from a man aged 30 to 45 in good health. This chain uses TRBV6-1 with TRBJ2-3, with TRBD1 as a possible D gene (5 bases). The CDR3, as DNA: TGTGCCAGCAGTCCACCAGGGACAGATACGCAGTATTTT. Amino acids: CASSPPGTDTQYF.